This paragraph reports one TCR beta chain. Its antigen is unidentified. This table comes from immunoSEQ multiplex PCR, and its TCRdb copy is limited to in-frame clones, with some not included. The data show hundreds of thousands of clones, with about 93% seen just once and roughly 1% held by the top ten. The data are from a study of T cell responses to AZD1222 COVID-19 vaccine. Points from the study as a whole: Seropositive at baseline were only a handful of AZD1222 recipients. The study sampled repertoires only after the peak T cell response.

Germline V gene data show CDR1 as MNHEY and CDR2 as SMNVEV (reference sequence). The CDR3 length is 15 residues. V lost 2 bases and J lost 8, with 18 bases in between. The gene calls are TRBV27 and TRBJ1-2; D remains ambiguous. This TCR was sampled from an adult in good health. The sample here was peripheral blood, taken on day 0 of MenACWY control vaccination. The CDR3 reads CASSLKVAGVGGYTF. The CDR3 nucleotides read TGTGCCAGCAGTTTAAAGGTCGCGGGAGTTGGAGGCTACACCTTC.